The present T cell receptor (beta chain) was sequenced within a study of T-cell reconstitution after alpha-beta-depleted transplantation in children. Germline V gene data show CDR1 as SGHRS and CDR2 as YFSETQ. The V and J ends lost 4 bases and 5 bases, in that order; junction bases with no gene match: 10. CDR3 length: 16 amino acids. Preparation of the TCRbeta library involved a method that used unique molecular identifiers. TCRdb re-called the PCR reads through MiXCR, storing one row per CDR3 protein. The sample records approximately 200,000 distinct CDR3 sequences, just over 14% being singletons. This clonotype was found many times.

The TCR was taken from a human donor who donated a stem cell graft to a child with acute lymphoblastic leukemia. The chain combines TRBV5-1 with TRBJ2-1; 9 bases line up with TRBD1. Sample: PBMCs from the stem cell graft donor, taken from the stem cell graft. The CDR3 DNA is TGCGCCAGCAGCGCCGACGGGACAGGGCTGGACAATGAGCAGTTCTTC. Its translation is CASSADGTGLDNEQFF. The full variable domain, completed using reference TRBV5-1 and TRBJ2-1, is KAGVTQTPRYLIKTRGQQVTLSCSPISGHRSVSWYQQTPGQGLQFLFEYFSETQRNKGNFPGRFSGRQFSNSRSEMNVSTLELGDSALYLCASSADGTGLDNEQFFGPGTRLTVL.